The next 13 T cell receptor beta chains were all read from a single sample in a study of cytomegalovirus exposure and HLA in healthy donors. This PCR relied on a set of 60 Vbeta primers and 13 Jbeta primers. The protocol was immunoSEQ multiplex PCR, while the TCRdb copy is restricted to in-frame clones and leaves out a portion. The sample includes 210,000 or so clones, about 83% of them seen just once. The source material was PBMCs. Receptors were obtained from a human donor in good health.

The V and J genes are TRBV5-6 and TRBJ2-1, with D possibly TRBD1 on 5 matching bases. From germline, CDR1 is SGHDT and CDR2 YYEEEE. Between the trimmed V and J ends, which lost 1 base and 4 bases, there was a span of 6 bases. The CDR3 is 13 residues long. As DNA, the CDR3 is TGTGCCAGCAGCTTGTCAGGGTACAATGAGCAGTTCTTC. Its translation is CASSLSGYNEQFF.

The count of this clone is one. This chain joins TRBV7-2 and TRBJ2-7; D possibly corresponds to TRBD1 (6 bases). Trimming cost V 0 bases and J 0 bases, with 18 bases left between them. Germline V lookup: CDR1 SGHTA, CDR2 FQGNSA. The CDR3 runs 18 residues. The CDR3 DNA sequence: TGTGCCAGCAGCTTAGCCCCCTCGACAGGCAGGAGCTCCTACGAGCAGTACTTC. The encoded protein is CASSLAPSTGRSSYEQYF.

CDR3 protein: CASSPRAGKLGGTEAFF. The CDR3 region has the DNA TGTGCCAGCTCACCACGTGCAGGGAAGCTTGGTGGCACTGAAGCTTTCTTT. The V and J genes are TRBV18 and TRBJ1-1, with D possibly matching TRBD1 (5 bases). V lost 1 base and J lost 4, with 19 bases in between. The CDR3 has 17 amino acids. Per germline, CDR1 KGHSH and CDR2 LQKENI.

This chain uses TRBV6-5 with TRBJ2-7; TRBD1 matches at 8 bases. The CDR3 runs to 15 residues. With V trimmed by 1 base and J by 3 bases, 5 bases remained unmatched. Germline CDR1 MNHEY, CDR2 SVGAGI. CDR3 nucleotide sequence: TGTGCCAGCAGTTACTATCAGGGGGCGTTCTACGAGCAGTACTTC. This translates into CASSYYQGAFYEQYF.

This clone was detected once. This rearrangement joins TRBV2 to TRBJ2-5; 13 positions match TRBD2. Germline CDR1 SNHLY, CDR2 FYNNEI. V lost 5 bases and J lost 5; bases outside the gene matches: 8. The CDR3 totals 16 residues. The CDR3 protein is CASSPRTSGSQETQYF. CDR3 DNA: TGTGCCAGCAGTCCGCGGACTAGCGGGAGTCAGGAGACCCAGTACTTC.

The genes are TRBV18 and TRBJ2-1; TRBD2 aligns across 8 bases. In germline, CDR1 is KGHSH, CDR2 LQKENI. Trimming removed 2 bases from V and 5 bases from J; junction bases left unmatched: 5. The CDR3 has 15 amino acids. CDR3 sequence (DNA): TGTGCCAGCTCACCAGAAATAGCGGGGAACAATGAGCAGTTCTTC. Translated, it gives CASSPEIAGNNEQFF.

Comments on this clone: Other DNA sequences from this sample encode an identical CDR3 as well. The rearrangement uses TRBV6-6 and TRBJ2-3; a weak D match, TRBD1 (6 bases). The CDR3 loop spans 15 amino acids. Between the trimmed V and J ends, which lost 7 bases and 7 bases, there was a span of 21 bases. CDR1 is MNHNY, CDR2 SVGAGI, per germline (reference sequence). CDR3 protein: CASILAGQGRNTQYF. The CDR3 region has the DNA TGTGCCAGCATACTCGCCGGGCAGGGGAGAAATACGCAGTATTTT.

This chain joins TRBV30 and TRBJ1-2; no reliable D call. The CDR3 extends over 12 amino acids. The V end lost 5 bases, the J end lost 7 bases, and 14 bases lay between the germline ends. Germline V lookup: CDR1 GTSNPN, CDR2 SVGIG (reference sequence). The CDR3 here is CAWGRGRAGYTF. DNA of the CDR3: TGTGCCTGGGGACGGGGAAGGGCTGGCTACACCTTC.

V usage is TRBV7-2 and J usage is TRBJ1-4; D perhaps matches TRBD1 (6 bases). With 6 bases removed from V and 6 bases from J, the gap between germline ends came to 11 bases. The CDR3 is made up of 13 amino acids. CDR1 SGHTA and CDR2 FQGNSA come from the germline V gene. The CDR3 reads CASRKTGYEKLFF. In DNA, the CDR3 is TGTGCCAGCAGAAAAACAGGGTATGAAAAACTGTTTTTT.

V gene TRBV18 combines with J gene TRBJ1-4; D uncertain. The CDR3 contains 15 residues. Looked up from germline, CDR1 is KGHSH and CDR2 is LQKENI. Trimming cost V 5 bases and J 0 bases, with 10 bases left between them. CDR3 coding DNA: TGTGCCAGCTCAGACACAAGAGCAACTAATGAAAAACTGTTTTTT. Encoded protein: CASSDTRATNEKLFF.

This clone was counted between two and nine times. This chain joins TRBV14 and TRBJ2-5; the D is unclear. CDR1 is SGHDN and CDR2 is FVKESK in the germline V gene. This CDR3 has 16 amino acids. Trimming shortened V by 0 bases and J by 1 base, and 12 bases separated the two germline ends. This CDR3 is CASSQDRITTQETQYF. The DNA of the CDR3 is TGTGCCAGCAGCCAAGATAGGATAACTACCCAAGAGACCCAGTACTTC.

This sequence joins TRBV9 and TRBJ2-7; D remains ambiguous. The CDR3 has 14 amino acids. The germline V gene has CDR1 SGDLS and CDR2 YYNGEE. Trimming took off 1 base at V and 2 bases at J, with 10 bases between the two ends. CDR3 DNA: TGTGCCAGCAGCGTAACACCGATGACCTACGAGCAGTACTTC. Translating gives CASSVTPMTYEQYF.

CDR3 sequence reads: CASSPTILRRARNYGYTF. The DNA for the CDR3 is TGTGCCAGCAGCCCAACTATACTCCGGCGAGCTCGAAACTATGGCTACACCTTC. The V call is TRBV28, the J call TRBJ1-2; D is unresolved. V was trimmed by 6 bases and J by 2 bases, leaving 25 bases between them. Germline-derived CDR1 and CDR2 are MDHEN and SYDVKM. There are 18 residues in the CDR3.